These 18 T cell receptor beta chains came from one sample sequenced in a study of blood T cells in healthy people across ages. The authors ran a second PCR of about 6 to 11 cycles using a sample-barcoded 5' primer and a J-beta primer mix. Each CDR3 protein gets one entry after TCRdb re-called the 5' RACE reads with MiXCR. The sample contains around 1.7 million distinct CDR3 sequences, roughly 27% of which appear only once. The sequencing sample was made of blood. Receptor source: a woman aged 30 to 39 in good health.

This clonotype was recorded a few times. V is TRBV29-1 and J is TRBJ2-1; D is perhaps TRBD2 (6 bases). Trimming took off 4 bases at V and 3 bases at J, with 10 bases between the two ends. Germline V gene lookup returns CDR1 SQVTM and CDR2 ANQGSEA. The CDR3 is 13 amino acids. CDR3 bases: TGCAGCGTTGGGGGGGATGGCTACAATGAGCAGTTCTTC. Residues: CSVGGDGYNEQFF.

This clonotype was seen only a few times. The J gene is TRBJ2-7, the V gene TRBV28; possibly TRBD1 or TRBD2 for D (6 bases each). Trimming shortened V by 5 bases and J by 3 bases, and 17 bases separated the two germline ends. The CDR3 spans 15 residues. Germline loops: CDR1 MDHEN, CDR2 SYDVKM. As DNA, the CDR3 is TGTGCCAGCAGTCCCGGGGGCAGGTTTGGCTACGAGCAGTACTTC. Amino acids: CASSPGGRFGYEQYF.

In its sample, this clonotype was seen many times. The chain has TRBV6-6 and TRBJ2-7, with TRBD1 matching 10 bases. The CDR3 loop spans 15 amino acids. V dropped 4 bases and J dropped 5; count of bases not matched to a gene: 8. Germline V gene sequence: CDR1 MNHNY, CDR2 SVGAGI (reference sequence). The CDR3 sequence: CASSSPGQGWNEQYF. The CDR3 region has the DNA TGTGCCAGCAGTTCCCCGGGACAGGGGTGGAACGAGCAGTACTTC.

Note on this clonotype: Sequence at one end of the junction differs from germline and may be a read error. Written as DNA, the CDR3 is TGTGCCAGCAACTTAGGGAGGGGGCGCCGCAATGAGCAGTTCTTC. Its translation: CASNLGRGRRNEQFF. The chain is built from TRBV11-2 and TRBJ2-1, with D possibly being TRBD1 or TRBD2 (7 bases each). Germline-derived CDR1 and CDR2 are SGHAT and FQNNGV. The CDR3 length is 15 residues. Drawing the rest from reference TRBV11-2 and TRBJ2-1, the complete variable domain is EAGVAQSPRYKIIEKRQSVAFWCNPISGHATLYWYQQILGQGPKLLIQFQNNGVVDDSQLPKDRFSAERLKGVDSTLKIQPAKLEDSAVYLCASNLGRGRRNEQFFGPGTRLTVL.

This clonotype has just a few counts. The chain joins TRBV30 to TRBJ2-4; D may be TRBD2 (5 bases). Trimming took 1 base from V and 6 from J, leaving 7 bases between them. The CDR3 is 12 amino acids. The V gene's germline CDR1 is GTSNPN and CDR2 SVGIG (reference sequence). This CDR3 is CAWSGAGNIQYF. The DNA of the CDR3 is TGTGCCTGGAGTGGGGCGGGAAACATTCAGTACTTC.

The chain recombines TRBV28 with TRBJ1-2, with 11 bases matching TRBD1. The CDR3 extends over 15 amino acids. V lost 4 bases, J lost 8 bases, and 9 bases stayed unmatched. Germline CDR1 MDHEN, CDR2 SYDVKM. The CDR3 sequence: CASSSPGTGGRGYTF. CDR3 sequence (DNA): TGTGCCAGCAGTTCCCCGGGGACAGGGGGGAGAGGCTACACCTTC.

The CDR3 spells CSIPRRWNSASESYEQYF. The CDR3 nucleotides are TGCAGCATCCCTCGTCGGTGGAATTCGGCGTCGGAGTCCTACGAGCAGTACTTC. This sequence joins TRBV29-1 and TRBJ2-7; D gene unclear. The V gene lost 8 bases and the J gene lost 1 base, with 30 bases spanning the gap. CDR1 SQVTM and CDR2 ANQGSEA come from the germline V gene. This CDR3 has 18 amino acids.

As concerns this clonotype: The junction departs from the called germline gene at one end, perhaps through a read error. The chain links TRBV12-5 to TRBJ1-2; no definite D call. The CDR3 is 13 residues long. Germline CDR1 and CDR2: LGHNT and FRNRAP. The CDR3 here is CASAPRGGYGCTF. In DNA, the CDR3 is TGTGCTAGTGCCCCGAGAGGAGGTTATGGCTGCACCTTC.

J is TRBJ2-5 and V is TRBV11-2; perhaps TRBD1 as D (5 bases). The CDR3 has 12 residues. Germline V gene lookup returns CDR1 SGHAT and CDR2 FQNNGV. V was clipped by 6 bases and J by 7 bases, with 12 bases between them. In DNA, the CDR3 is TGTGCCAGCAGTCGAATTAGGGGGACCCAGTACTTC. It encodes CASSRIRGTQYF.

The chain employs TRBV5-5 and TRBJ2-7; 8 bases match TRBD1. CDR3 length: 14 residues. Per germline, CDR1 SGHKS and CDR2 YYEKEE (reference sequence). V shed 3 bases and J 7 bases; nucleotides not matched to a gene: 9. The CDR3 DNA is TGTGCCAGCAGCTCTAGACAGGGGCCCGCGGAGCAGTACTTC. It yields the protein CASSSRQGPAEQYF. Together with reference TRBV5-5 and TRBJ2-7, the CDR3 gives the full variable domain: DAGVTQSPTHLIKTRGQQVTLRCSPISGHKSVSWYQQVLGQGPQFIFQYYEKEERGRGNFPDRFSARQFPNYSSELNVNALLLGDSALYLCASSSRQGPAEQYFGPGTRLTVT.

This clonotype was recorded many times. The rearrangement joins TRBV6-5 to TRBJ1-6, with D unresolved. CDR1 and CDR2 (germline): MNHEY, SVGAGI. There are 15 residues in the CDR3. V lost 0 bases and J 7 bases, leaving 10 bases between the germline ends. CDR3 in DNA: TGTGCCAGCAGTTACTCCGGGGATCCCAATTCACCCCTCCACTTT. Its translation: CASSYSGDPNSPLHF.

This clonotype was picked up many times. The V gene is TRBV21-1, the J gene TRBJ2-7; TRBD2, the table's D call, was not compared with the DNA. TRBV21-1 is described as a pseudogene. CDR3 size: 12 residues. This CDR3 is CASSTLLFEQYF. The CDR3 region has the DNA TGTGCCAGCAGCACGCTATTATTCGAGCAGTACTTC.

This clonotype was observed at least ten times. The chain carries TRBV5-1 and TRBJ2-7; 9 bases align to TRBD2. CDR1 and CDR2 (germline): SGHRS, YFSETQ. CDR3 length: 15 amino acids. Trimming at V came to 2 bases and at J to 0 bases, leaving 3 bases not matched to a gene. In nucleotides, the CDR3 is TGCGCCAGCAGCTTCCGAGCGGGGGGCTCCTACGAGCAGTACTTC. Translation: CASSFRAGGSYEQYF.

The rearrangement uses TRBV7-2 and TRBJ1-2; 7 positions agree with TRBD1. Trimming took 6 bases from V and 4 from J; bases not matched to a gene: 14. The CDR3 extends over 16 amino acids. Looked up from germline, CDR1 is SGHTA and CDR2 is FQGNSA. The CDR3 here is CASSYRGGDGSYGYTF. As DNA, the CDR3 is TGTGCCAGCAGTTATCGAGGGGGCGATGGTAGCTATGGCTACACCTTC.

The genes are TRBV10-3 and TRBJ2-7; 8 bases align to TRBD1. CDR1 is ENHRY and CDR2 is SYGVKD in the germline V gene. The CDR3 runs to 14 residues. Trimming took 4 bases from V and 2 from J; bases not matched to a gene: 4. The DNA for the CDR3 is TGTGCCATCAGTGGGGGACAGGACACCTACGAGCAGTACTTC. It translates to CAISGGQDTYEQYF.

About this clonotype itself: At one end the junction does not follow the germline gene, possibly because of a read error. V and J are TRBV14 and TRBJ1-2; 7 nucleotides line up with TRBD1. The CDR3 totals 14 residues. The germline CDR1 and CDR2 sequences are SGHDN and FVKESK. As DNA, the CDR3 is TGTGCCGGCAGCCAAGGGACAGCAATCTATGGCTACACCTTC. This gives the protein CAGSQGTAIYGYTF.

This chain links TRBV9 with TRBJ2-3, with 9 bases that match TRBD2. This CDR3 comprises 16 residues. V was clipped by 3 bases and J by 3 bases; unmatched bases: 8. Germline values: CDR1 SGDLS, CDR2 YYNGEE. The CDR3 sequence: CASSAPAGGGTDTQYF. The CDR3 coding sequence is TGTGCCAGCAGCGCCCCAGCGGGGGGAGGGACAGATACGCAGTATTTT. The full variable domain, its missing parts supplied by reference TRBV9 and TRBJ2-3, is DSGVTQTPKHLITATGQRVTLRCSPRSGDLSVYWYQQSLDQGLQFLIQYYNGEERAKGNILERFSAQQFPDLHSELNLSSLELGDSALYFCASSAPAGGGTDTQYFGPGTRLTVL.

This clonotype turned up a few times. The CDR3, as DNA: TGTGCCAGCAGGGGGACTAGCGTAACAGATACGCAGTATTTT. This sequence encodes CASRGTSVTDTQYF. V gene TRBV2 combines with J gene TRBJ2-3; 10 nucleotides line up with TRBD2. This CDR3 is 14 amino acids long. After removal of 6 bases from V and 3 bases from J, the junction contained 3 bases not matched to a gene. The germline CDR1 and CDR2 sequences are SNHLY and FYNNEI.